Below, 8 T cell receptor beta chains from the same sample are listed, as sequenced in a study of shared clonotypes between healthy human individuals. Method: immunoSEQ multiplex PCR; TCRdb's copy keeps in-frame clones and lacks some. The sample lists about 680,000 clones, roughly 73% occurring once. Sequenced input: memory CD4+ T cells sorted from blood. Subset meaning: CD45RA-negative fraction. Receptors originate from a young woman in good health.

Comments on this clone: This may be a read error: a much more frequent sequence differs by one nucleotide. V usage is TRBV5-1 and J usage is TRBJ2-2; 8 nucleotides line up with TRBD1. Trimming took 3 bases from V and 1 from J; bases not matched to a gene: 2. From germline, CDR1 is SGHRS and CDR2 YFSETQ. The CDR3 runs 15 residues. CDR3 loop: CASSSGTGNTGELFF. CDR3 DNA sequence: TGCGCCAGCAGCTCCGGGACAGGGAACACCGGGGAGCTGTTTTTT.

V usage is TRBV7-9 and J usage is TRBJ2-2, with D perhaps TRBD1 (5 bases). V shed 9 bases and J shed 0 bases, with 20 bases lying between them. CDR1 is SEHNR, CDR2 FQNEAQ, per germline (reference sequence). This CDR3 is built from 17 residues. CDR3 sequence (DNA): TGTGCCAGTAACCGACGGACGGACACAACGAACACCGGGGAGCTGTTTTTT. Translating gives CASNRRTDTTNTGELFF.

J is TRBJ1-1 and V is TRBV2; 9 bases are shared with TRBD1. The germline gives CDR1 SNHLY, CDR2 FYNNEI. The CDR3 consists of 13 residues. Losses at the gene ends were 6 bases for V and 6 bases for J; bases not matched to a gene: 5. In DNA, the CDR3 is TGTGCCAGCAGAGCTGACAGGGGGTCTGAAGCTTTCTTT. This codes for CASRADRGSEAFF.

This sequence joins TRBV5-6 and TRBJ2-7; the match to TRBD1 covers 7 bases. The length of the CDR3 is 14 residues. Germline values: CDR1 SGHDT, CDR2 YYEEEE. Trimming cost V 4 bases and J 6 bases; bases outside gene matches: 10. The CDR3 is CASSPYDRVVEQYF. The CDR3 nucleotides are TGTGCCAGCAGCCCGTACGACAGGGTGGTCGAGCAGTACTTC. Together with reference TRBV5-6 and TRBJ2-7, the CDR3 gives the full variable domain: DAGVTQSPTHLIKTRGQQVTLRCSPKSGHDTVSWYQQALGQGPQFIFQYYEEEERQRGNFPDRFSGHQFPNYSSELNVNALLLGDSALYLCASSPYDRVVEQYFGPGTRLTVT.

The chain has TRBV5-1 and TRBJ2-7, with 9 bases identical to TRBD1. The CDR3 is made up of 15 amino acids. Germline V gene sequence: CDR1 SGHRS, CDR2 YFSETQ. V lost 0 bases, J lost 5 bases, and 6 bases stayed unmatched. For the CDR3, the DNA is TGCGCCAGCAGCTTGGGTGGACAGGGGTTGCACGAGCAGTACTTC. Residues: CASSLGGQGLHEQYF. The variable domain in full, with the rest retrieved from reference TRBV5-1 and TRBJ2-7, is KAGVTQTPRYLIKTRGQQVTLSCSPISGHRSVSWYQQTPGQGLQFLFEYFSETQRNKGNFPGRFSGRQFSNSRSEMNVSTLELGDSALYLCASSLGGQGLHEQYFGPGTRLTVT.

In its sample, this clone was seen a few times. The rearrangement links TRBV4-2 to TRBJ1-2; no definite D call. The germline V and J ends were trimmed by 1 base and 8 bases, with 14 bases remaining between them. The CDR3 has 14 amino acids. Germline-derived CDR1 and CDR2 are LGHNA and YNFKEQ. The DNA of the CDR3 is TGTGCCAGCAGCCAAGCAGGCCAGGTCGCGGGCTACACCTTC. Protein product: CASSQAGQVAGYTF.

This clone was recorded once. This chain joins TRBV11-2 and TRBJ1-2; D call uncertain. Germline-derived CDR1 and CDR2 are SGHAT and FQNNGV. The CDR3 is 15 amino acids. Trimming shortened V by 6 bases and J by 0 bases, and 14 bases separated the two germline ends. The CDR3 sequence is CASRQIRGANYGYTF. DNA of the CDR3: TGTGCCAGCAGACAAATTCGCGGGGCTAACTATGGCTACACCTTC.

The rearrangement uses TRBV2 and TRBJ2-7; D perhaps matches TRBD2 (6 bases). There are 15 residues in the CDR3. Germline V lookup: CDR1 SNHLY, CDR2 FYNNEI. Trimming cost V 5 bases and J 0 bases, with 14 bases left between them. The CDR3 DNA reads TGTGCCAGCAGTTTTGTAGCGGTTCGCTCCTACGAGCAGTACTTC. It is translated as CASSFVAVRSYEQYF.